The subject of this entry is one T cell receptor (beta chain). Its antigen is undetermined. This sample is part of a study of vaccination effects on CD4 cells after COVID-19. Looking at the study overall: Early and late post-vaccination samples came from a few convalescent patients. Whole-study results and caveats: Convalescent patients were few in the study, and early post-infection timepoints were absent. Late post-vaccination, clones induced by infection and those induced by vaccine underwent marked clonal contraction.

The CDR3 length is 16 residues. Between the trimmed V and J ends, which lost 2 bases and 5 bases, there was a span of 15 bases. Germline lookup yields CDR1 KGHDR and CDR2 SFDVKD. Here immunoSEQ multiplex PCR was the method, and the copy in TCRdb shows in-frame clones only, minus some. The data show about 46,000 clones, with about 70% seen just once and approximately 5.6% held by the top ten. Subsequent to roughly 9 days of culture, CD4+ T cells were isolated. PCR showed that the person got SARS-CoV-2 infection at some point between March and December 2020. Two doses of either BNT162b2 or mRNA-1273 were given to each participant.

The input for sequencing was CD4+ T cells from PBMCs cultured without peptide, taken after COVID-19 vaccination. The receptor was derived from a human donor who had a prior SARS-CoV-2 infection. The J gene is TRBJ1-3, the V gene TRBV24-1; weak D call: TRBD1 (6 bases). For the CDR3, the DNA is TGTGCCACCAGTGATTGGGGGACAAGCAGCCGAAACACCATATATTTT. This translates into CATSDWGTSSRNTIYF.